A single sample gave rise to the 17 T cell receptor beta chains below, sequenced in a study of molecular identifiers for immune sequencing clone quantification. MiXCR, applied by TCRdb to the PCR reads, yields one record per CDR3 protein. The repertoire holds nearly 55,000 distinct CDR3 sequences, with around 34% as singletons. Sequencing was performed on naive CD8+ T cells from blood, with Jurkat cell RNA spiked in. As for subset: FACS-sorted CD8+CD4-CCR7+CD45RA+ naive T cells. These receptors were collected from a human donor in good health. Some libraries in this study had Jurkat cell RNA spiked in.

This clonotype has just a few counts. V and J are TRBV5-6 and TRBJ1-1; D is unresolved. CDR3 length equals 13 residues. Looked up from germline, CDR1 is SGHDT and CDR2 is YYEEEE. V shed 2 bases and J shed 4 bases, with 9 bases lying between them. The CDR3 DNA reads TGTGCCAGCAGCTTCGGGGTTGGCACTGAAGCTTTCTTT. This translates into CASSFGVGTEAFF.

The chain links TRBV19 to TRBJ2-2; a weak D match, TRBD2 (6 bases). V dropped 9 bases and J dropped 3 bases, with 14 bases sitting between them. Per the germline V gene, CDR1 is LNHDA and CDR2 is SQIVND (reference sequence). CDR3 length: 14 amino acids. The CDR3 here is CASLRREDTGELFF. DNA of the CDR3: TGTGCCAGCCTCAGGAGGGAGGACACCGGGGAGCTGTTTTTT.

J is TRBJ1-5 and V is TRBV6-1; D gene ambiguous. V lost 7 bases, J lost 9 bases, and 22 bases lay in between. CDR3 size: 15 residues. Germline V gives CDR1 MNHNS, CDR2 SASEGT. CDR3 region: CASNGGSDKIRPQHF. CDR3 in DNA: TGTGCCAGCAATGGAGGGTCGGATAAGATCAGGCCCCAGCATTTT.

The chain links TRBV27 to TRBJ2-3, with 7 bases aligning to TRBD2. Trimming took 3 bases from V and 2 from J; bases not matched to a gene: 8. CDR1 is MNHEY, CDR2 SMNVEV, per germline (reference sequence). This CDR3 comprises 16 residues. The CDR3 protein is CASSFSSSGNTDTQYF. The CDR3 bases are TGTGCCAGCAGTTTTAGCTCTAGCGGTAACACAGATACGCAGTATTTT.

Many counts were recorded for this clonotype. This chain uses TRBV14 with TRBJ2-5, with 8 bases fitting TRBD1. The length of the CDR3 is 18 residues. The junction had 12 bases not matched to a gene; V was cut back by 3 bases and J by 0 bases. CDR1 and CDR2 from the germline V gene are SGHDN and FVKESK. The CDR3 sequence is CASSHRTGIDWYQETQYF. The DNA for the CDR3 is TGTGCCAGCAGCCACAGGACAGGGATAGATTGGTACCAAGAGACCCAGTACTTC. The full variable domain, completed using reference TRBV14 and TRBJ2-5, is EAGVTQFPSHSVIEKGQTVTLRCDPISGHDNLYWYRRVMGKEIKFLLHFVKESKQDESGMPNNRFLAERTGGTYSTLKVQPAELEDSGVYFCASSHRTGIDWYQETQYFGPGTRLLVL.

Details on this clonotype: Here the CDR3 omits its conserved ending phenylalanine or tryptophan, so a read error is the likely source. Because the CDR3's place on the DNA is in doubt, the DNA is left out and the CDR3 is given as listed by TCRdb. This sequence joins TRBV7-9 and TRBJ2-2; no DNA check was done on the table's D call, TRBD2. Germline V gives CDR1 SEHNR, CDR2 FQNEAQ (reference sequence). The CDR3 sequence runs 17 residues, both termini included. CDR3: CASSLLDLPALTGELII.

The chain recombines TRBV21-1 with TRBJ2-5; TRBD1, as called in the table, went unchecked against the DNA. TRBV21-1 is described as a pseudogene. The CDR3 is made up of 12 amino acids. In DNA form, the CDR3 reads TGTGCCACCAACGTCAGGGAAGAGACCCAGTACTTC. Amino acids: CATNVREETQYF.

This clonotype came up many times. The chain joins TRBV10-2 to TRBJ1-2; the D gene is possibly TRBD1 (5 bases). Looked up from germline, CDR1 is WSHSY and CDR2 is SAAADI. V lost 7 bases and J lost 3, with 18 bases in between. The CDR3 consists of 15 residues. The CDR3 region is CASIGEVGDHYGYTF. CDR3 DNA: TGCGCCAGCATAGGGGAGGTAGGGGACCACTATGGCTACACCTTC.

There are a few counts of this clonotype. V usage is TRBV21-1 and J usage is TRBJ2-7; no check of the table's D call, TRBD1, against the DNA was made. TRBV21-1 is described as a pseudogene. CDR3 length: 13 amino acids. The CDR3 DNA is TGTGCCAGCAGCCCCCGGGACAAGTACGAGCAGTACTTC. Translation: CASSPRDKYEQYF.

The chain joins TRBV24-1 to TRBJ1-5, with D hard to call. The CDR3 has 14 amino acids. Looked up from germline, CDR1 is KGHDR and CDR2 is SFDVKD. The ends were cut back, 1 base at V and 3 bases at J, with 6 bases in the middle. The CDR3 region is CATSDLAANQPQHF. The CDR3 coding sequence is TGTGCCACCAGTGATTTAGCAGCCAATCAGCCCCAGCATTTT.

This clonotype was recorded many times. This sequence joins TRBV12-3 or TRBV12-4 and TRBJ2-3; the match to TRBD2 covers 7 bases. The CDR3 length is 13 residues. The V and J ends lost 5 bases and 6 bases, in that order; junction bases with no gene match: 5. Here the CDR3 reads CASSVTSADTQYF. In DNA form, the CDR3 reads TGTGCCAGCAGTGTTACTAGCGCGGATACGCAGTATTTT.

The chain has TRBV27 and TRBJ2-7, with D hard to call. This CDR3 region has 13 residues. Germline V gene data show CDR1 as MNHEY and CDR2 as SMNVEV (reference sequence). V was trimmed by 0 bases and J by 4 bases, leaving 7 bases between them. The CDR3: CASSLSAAYEQYF. CDR3 sequence (DNA): TGTGCCAGCAGTTTATCTGCAGCGTACGAGCAGTACTTC.

This sequence joins TRBV28 and TRBJ2-5; D call uncertain. V lost 3 bases and J lost 4, with 9 bases in between. Germline loops: CDR1 MDHEN, CDR2 SYDVKM. The CDR3 consists of 13 residues. The CDR3 sequence is CASSFNGRETQYF. In DNA, the CDR3 is TGTGCCAGCAGTTTTAACGGAAGAGAGACCCAGTACTTC.

The J gene is TRBJ2-3, the V gene TRBV6-2 or TRBV6-3, with D possibly being TRBD1 or TRBD2 (7 bases each). Trimming pared 2 bases from V and 5 bases from J, leaving 11 bases between. The germline V gene encodes CDR1 MNHEY and CDR2 SVGEGT. This CDR3 spans 14 amino acids. The DNA of the CDR3 is TGTGCCAGCAGTTACATCAGGGGGGGAGATACGCAGTATTTT. Translation gives CASSYIRGGDTQYF.

In regard to this clonotype: This could be a read error, since a much larger clone is one nucleotide away. This chain joins TRBV27 and TRBJ1-1; D is ambiguous. The CDR3 spans 13 residues. CDR1 is MNHEY and CDR2 is SMNVEV in the germline V gene (reference sequence). The CDR3 sequence: CASSQTVNTGAFF. CDR3 bases: TGTGCCAGCAGCCAGACTGTGAACACTGGAGCTTTCTTT.

The gene calls are TRBV5-6 and TRBJ2-7; possible D gene TRBD1, 5 bases. Deletions cut 3 bases from V and 8 bases from J, with 15 bases between. This CDR3 comprises 13 residues. CDR1 is SGHDT and CDR2 is YYEEEE in the germline V gene. CDR3 bases: TGTGCCAGCAGCTCAGGGTCCCCTTTGCAGCAGTACTTC. Its translation is CASSSGSPLQQYF.

The chain employs TRBV20-1 and TRBJ2-2; D gene unclear. CDR1 and CDR2 (germline): DFQATT, SNEGSKA (reference sequence). Trimming shortened V by 3 bases and J by 1 base, and 12 bases separated the two germline ends. This CDR3 region has 15 residues. CDR3 nucleotide sequence: TGCAGTGCTAGCCCCCGAGAACTGAACACCGGGGAGCTGTTTTTT. This codes for CSASPRELNTGELFF.